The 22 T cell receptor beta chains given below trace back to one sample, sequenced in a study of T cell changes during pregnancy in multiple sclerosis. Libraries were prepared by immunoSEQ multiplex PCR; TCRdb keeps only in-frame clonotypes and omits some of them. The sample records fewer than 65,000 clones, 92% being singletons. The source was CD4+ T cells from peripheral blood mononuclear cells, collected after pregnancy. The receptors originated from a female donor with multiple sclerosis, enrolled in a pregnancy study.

This CDR3 reads CAWRLPGQGTYEQYF. Here the CDR3 DNA reads TGTGCCTGGAGACTCCCTGGACAGGGGACCTACGAGCAGTACTTC. The rearrangement links TRBV30 to TRBJ2-7; 9 bases line up with TRBD1. Germline V CDR1 and CDR2: GTSNPN, SVGIG (reference sequence). V lost 3 bases and J lost 2; bases outside the gene matches: 8. The CDR3 length is 15 residues.

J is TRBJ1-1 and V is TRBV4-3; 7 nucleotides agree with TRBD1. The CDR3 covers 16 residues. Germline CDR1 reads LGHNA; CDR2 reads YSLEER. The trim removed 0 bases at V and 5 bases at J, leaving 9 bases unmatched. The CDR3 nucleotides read TGCGCCAGCAGCCAAGATCAGATAGGGGGCCGGACTGAAGCTTTCTTT. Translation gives CASSQDQIGGRTEAFF.

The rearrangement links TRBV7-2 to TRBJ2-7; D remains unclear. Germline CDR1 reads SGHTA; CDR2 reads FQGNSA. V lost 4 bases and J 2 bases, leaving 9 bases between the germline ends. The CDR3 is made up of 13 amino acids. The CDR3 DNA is TGTGCCAGCAGCTCAGGCCCTCCCTACGAGCAGTACTTC. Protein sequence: CASSSGPPYEQYF. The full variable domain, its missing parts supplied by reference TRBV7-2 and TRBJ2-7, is GAGVSQSPSNKVTEKGKDVELRCDPISGHTALYWYRQSLGQGLEFLIYFQGNSAPDKSGLPSDRFSAERTGGSVSTLTIQRTQQEDSAVYLCASSSGPPYEQYFGPGTRLTVT.

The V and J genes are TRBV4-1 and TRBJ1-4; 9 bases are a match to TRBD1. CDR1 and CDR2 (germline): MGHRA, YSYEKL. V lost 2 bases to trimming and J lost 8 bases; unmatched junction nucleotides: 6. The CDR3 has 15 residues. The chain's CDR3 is CASSQPTGGKEKLFF. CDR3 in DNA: TGCGCCAGCAGCCAACCGACAGGGGGGAAAGAAAAACTGTTTTTT.

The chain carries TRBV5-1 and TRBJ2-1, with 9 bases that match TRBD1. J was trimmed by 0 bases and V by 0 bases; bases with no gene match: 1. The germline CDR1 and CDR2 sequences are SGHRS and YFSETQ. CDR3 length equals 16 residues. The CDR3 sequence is CASSLGGQGSYNEQFF. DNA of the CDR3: TGCGCCAGCAGCTTGGGGGGACAGGGCTCCTACAATGAGCAGTTCTTC.

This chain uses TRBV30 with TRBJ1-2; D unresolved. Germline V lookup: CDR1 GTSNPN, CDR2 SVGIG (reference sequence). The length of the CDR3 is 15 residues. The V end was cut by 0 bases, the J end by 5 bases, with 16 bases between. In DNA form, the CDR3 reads TGTGCCTGGAGTGTACTGGCAGGCAGTCTTTATGGCTACACCTTC. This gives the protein CAWSVLAGSLYGYTF.

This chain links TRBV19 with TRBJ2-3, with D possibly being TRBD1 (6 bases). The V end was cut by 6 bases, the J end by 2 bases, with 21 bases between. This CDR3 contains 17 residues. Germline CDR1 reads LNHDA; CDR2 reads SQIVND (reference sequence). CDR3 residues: CASRDPSGVGTTDTQYF. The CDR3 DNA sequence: TGTGCCAGTAGGGACCCGTCAGGGGTAGGGACCACAGATACGCAGTATTTT. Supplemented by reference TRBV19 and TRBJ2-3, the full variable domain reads DGGITQSPKYLFRKEGQNVTLSCEQNLNHDAMYWYRQDPGQGLRLIYYSQIVNDFQKGDIAEGYSVSREKKESFPLTVTSAQKNPTAFYLCASRDPSGVGTTDTQYFGPGTRLTVL.

CDR3 sequence: CASSQDSHFQETQYF. CDR3 DNA: TGCGCCAGCAGCCAAGATTCCCACTTCCAAGAGACCCAGTACTTC. The genes are TRBV4-1 and TRBJ2-5; D ambiguous. In germline, CDR1 is MGHRA, CDR2 YSYEKL. This CDR3 is built from 15 residues. Trimming took off 0 bases at V and 1 base at J, with 9 bases between the two ends.

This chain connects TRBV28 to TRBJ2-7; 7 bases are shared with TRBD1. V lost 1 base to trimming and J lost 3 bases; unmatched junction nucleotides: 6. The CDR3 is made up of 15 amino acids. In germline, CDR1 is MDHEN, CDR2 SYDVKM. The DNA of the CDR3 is TGTGCCAGCAGTTTATCCTCCCAGGGGGTCTACGAGCAGTACTTC. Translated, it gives CASSLSSQGVYEQYF.

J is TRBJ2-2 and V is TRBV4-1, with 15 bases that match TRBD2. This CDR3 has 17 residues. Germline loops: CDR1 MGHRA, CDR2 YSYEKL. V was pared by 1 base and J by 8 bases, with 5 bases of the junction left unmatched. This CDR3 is CASSQGTSGRAGGELFF. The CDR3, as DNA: TGCGCCAGCAGCCAAGGGACTAGCGGGAGGGCAGGGGGGGAGCTGTTTTTT.

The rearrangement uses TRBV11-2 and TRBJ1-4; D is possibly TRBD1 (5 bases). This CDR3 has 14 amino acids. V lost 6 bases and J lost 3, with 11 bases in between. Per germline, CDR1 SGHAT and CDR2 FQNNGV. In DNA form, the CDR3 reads TGTGCCAGCAGGACTTTAGGGGCTAATGAAAAACTGTTTTTT. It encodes CASRTLGANEKLFF.

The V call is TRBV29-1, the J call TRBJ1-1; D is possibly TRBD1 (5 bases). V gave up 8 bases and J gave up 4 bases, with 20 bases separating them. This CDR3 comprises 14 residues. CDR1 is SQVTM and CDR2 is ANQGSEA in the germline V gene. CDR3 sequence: CSSNAGSGGTEAFF. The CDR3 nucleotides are TGCAGCTCAAATGCGGGGAGTGGGGGCACTGAAGCTTTCTTT.

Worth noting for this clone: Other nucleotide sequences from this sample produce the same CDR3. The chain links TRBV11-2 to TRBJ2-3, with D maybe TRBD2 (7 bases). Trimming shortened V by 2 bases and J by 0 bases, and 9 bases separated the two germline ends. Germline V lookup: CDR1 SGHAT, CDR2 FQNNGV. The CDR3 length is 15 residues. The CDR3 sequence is CASSLRGGSTDTQYF. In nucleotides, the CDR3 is TGTGCCAGCAGCTTAAGGGGGGGGAGCACAGATACGCAGTATTTT. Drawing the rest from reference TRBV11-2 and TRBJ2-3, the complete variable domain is EAGVAQSPRYKIIEKRQSVAFWCNPISGHATLYWYQQILGQGPKLLIQFQNNGVVDDSQLPKDRFSAERLKGVDSTLKIQPAKLEDSAVYLCASSLRGGSTDTQYFGPGTRLTVL.

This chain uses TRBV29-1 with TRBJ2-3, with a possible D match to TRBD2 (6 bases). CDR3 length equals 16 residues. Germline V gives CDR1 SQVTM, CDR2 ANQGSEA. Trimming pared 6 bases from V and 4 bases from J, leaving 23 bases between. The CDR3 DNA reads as TGCAGCGTGCTCGGAGGGCAGGGAAGATTCCCAGATACGCAGTATTTT. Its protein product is CSVLGGQGRFPDTQYF.

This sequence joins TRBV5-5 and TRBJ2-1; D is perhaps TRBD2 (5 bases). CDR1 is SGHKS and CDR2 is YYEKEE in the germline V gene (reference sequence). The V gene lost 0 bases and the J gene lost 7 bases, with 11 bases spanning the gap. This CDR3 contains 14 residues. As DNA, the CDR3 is TGTGCCAGCAGCTTGGTGGGGAGATCGAATGAGCAGTTCTTC. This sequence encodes CASSLVGRSNEQFF.

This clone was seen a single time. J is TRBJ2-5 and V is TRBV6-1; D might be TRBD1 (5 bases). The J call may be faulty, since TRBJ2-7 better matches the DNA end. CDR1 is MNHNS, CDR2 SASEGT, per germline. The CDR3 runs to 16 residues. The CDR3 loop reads CASSERARGLVNEQYF. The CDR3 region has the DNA TGTGCCAGCAGTGAAAGGGCAAGGGGCCTCGTTAACGAGCAGTACTTC.

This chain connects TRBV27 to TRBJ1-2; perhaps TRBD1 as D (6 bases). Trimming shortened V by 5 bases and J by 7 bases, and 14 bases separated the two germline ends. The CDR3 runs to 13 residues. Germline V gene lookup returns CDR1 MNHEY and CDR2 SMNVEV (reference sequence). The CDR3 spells CASSPLNRVGYTF. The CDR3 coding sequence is TGTGCCAGCAGTCCGTTAAACAGGGTTGGCTACACCTTC.

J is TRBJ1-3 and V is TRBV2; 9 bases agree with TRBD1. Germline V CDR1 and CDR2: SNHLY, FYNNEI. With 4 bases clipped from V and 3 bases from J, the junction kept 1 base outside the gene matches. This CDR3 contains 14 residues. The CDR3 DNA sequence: TGTGCCAGCAGTGGGGACAGGGTTGGAAACACCATATATTTT. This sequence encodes CASSGDRVGNTIYF.

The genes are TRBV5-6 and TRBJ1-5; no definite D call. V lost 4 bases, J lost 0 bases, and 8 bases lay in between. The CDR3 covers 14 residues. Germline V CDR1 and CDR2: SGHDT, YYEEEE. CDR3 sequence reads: CASSPTGSNQPQHF. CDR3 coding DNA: TGTGCCAGCAGCCCGACGGGTAGCAATCAGCCCCAGCATTTT.

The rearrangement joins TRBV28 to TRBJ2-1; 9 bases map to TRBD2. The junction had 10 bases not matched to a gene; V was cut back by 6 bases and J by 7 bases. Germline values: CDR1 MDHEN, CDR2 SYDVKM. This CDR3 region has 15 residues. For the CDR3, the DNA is TGTGCCAGCAGCCCTCAGCTAGCGGGATTGAATGAGCAGTTCTTC. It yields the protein CASSPQLAGLNEQFF.

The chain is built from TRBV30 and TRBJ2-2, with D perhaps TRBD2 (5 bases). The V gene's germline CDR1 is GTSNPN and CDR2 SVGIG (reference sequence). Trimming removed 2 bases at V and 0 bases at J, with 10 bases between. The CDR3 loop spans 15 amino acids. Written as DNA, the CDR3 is TGTGCCTGGAGTTCGGGAAGAGCGAACACCGGGGAGCTGTTTTTT. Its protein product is CAWSSGRANTGELFF.

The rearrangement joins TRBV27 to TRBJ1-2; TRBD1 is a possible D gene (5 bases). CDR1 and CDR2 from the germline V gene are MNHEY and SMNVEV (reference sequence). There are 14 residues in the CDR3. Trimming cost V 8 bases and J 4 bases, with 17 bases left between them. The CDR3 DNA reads TGTGCCAGCGCGGGACGGCTTAAACCCTATGGCTACACCTTC. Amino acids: CASAGRLKPYGYTF.